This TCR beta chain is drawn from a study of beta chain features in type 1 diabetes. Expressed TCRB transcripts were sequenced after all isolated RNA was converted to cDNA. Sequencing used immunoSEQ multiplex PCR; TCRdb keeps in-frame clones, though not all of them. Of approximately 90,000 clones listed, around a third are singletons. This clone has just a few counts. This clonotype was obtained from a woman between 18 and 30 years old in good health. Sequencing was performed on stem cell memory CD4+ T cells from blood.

CDR3 coding DNA: TGTGCCATCAGCTGGGGGCCCAGGACCCGCGGGGGAAACACCATATATTTT. This codes for CAISWGPRTRGGNTIYF. This chain links TRBV10-3 with TRBJ1-3; D perhaps matches TRBD1 (6 bases). Germline CDR1 is ENHRY and CDR2 is SYGVKD. V shed 6 bases and J shed 4 bases, with 22 bases lying between them. CDR3 length equals 17 residues.